The T cell receptor (beta chain) under discussion was sequenced for a study of blood T cells in healthy people across ages. CDR1 and CDR2 from the germline V gene are DFQATT and SNEGSKA (reference sequence). V lost 0 bases and J 3 bases, leaving 18 bases between the germline ends. The CDR3 contains 16 residues. A sample-barcoded 5' primer and a J-beta primer mix were used in a second PCR of roughly 7 to 12 cycles. TCRdb processed the 5' RACE reads anew with MiXCR; each CDR3 protein has one entry. This sample has roughly 800,000 distinct CDR3 sequences, with more than 45% found just once. The sequencing input was blood. This sequence was found in a young man in good health. This rearrangement joins TRBV20-1 to TRBJ2-7; D may correspond to TRBD1 or TRBD2 (5 bases each). CDR3: CSARDGAGPGGYEQYF. Here the CDR3 DNA reads TGCAGTGCTAGAGATGGCGCCGGGCCTGGGGGCTACGAGCAGTACTTC.